This entry lists 22 T cell receptor beta chains sequenced from one sample in a study of cytomegalovirus exposure and HLA in healthy donors. TCRdb's copy holds only in-frame clones and misses some; the assay was immunoSEQ multiplex PCR. The repertoire has some 150,000 clones, 88% of them found once; the top ten carry almost 3%. The sequencing sample was made of PBMCs. These receptors were collected from a man between 18 and 29 years old in good health and CMV-seronegative.

The gene calls are TRBV6-4 and TRBJ2-2, with a tentative D call TRBD2 (5 bases). CDR1 is MRHNA, CDR2 SNTAGT, per germline. This CDR3 has 13 residues. Trimming pared 6 bases from V and 5 bases from J, leaving 10 bases between. The CDR3 nucleotides read TGTGCCAGCAGCCGGGATTGGACCGGGGAGCTGTTTTTT. Encoded protein: CASSRDWTGELFF.

V gene TRBV28 combines with J gene TRBJ2-7; TRBD1 might be the D (6 bases). Trimming left V 2 bases short and J 6 bases short, with 11 bases between. CDR1 MDHEN and CDR2 SYDVKM come from the germline V gene. The CDR3 length is 13 residues. CDR3 DNA: TGTGCCAGCAGTTTAGGGGGCTCGGGCGAGCAGTACTTC. It translates to CASSLGGSGEQYF.

This clone was recorded once. The chain uses TRBV9 and TRBJ2-7, with TRBD1 identical over 8 bases. Per germline, CDR1 SGDLS and CDR2 YYNGEE. The length of the CDR3 is 17 residues. The V and J ends lost 0 bases and 5 bases, in that order; junction bases with no gene match: 13. CDR3: CASSVGVPPDRVHEQYF. The CDR3 nucleotides are TGTGCCAGCAGCGTAGGAGTCCCCCCGGACAGGGTCCACGAGCAGTACTTC.

V and J are TRBV2 and TRBJ1-6; D unresolved. The V end was cut by 0 bases, the J end by 0 bases, with 9 bases between. Germline V gives CDR1 SNHLY, CDR2 FYNNEI. The CDR3 runs 17 residues. The CDR3 region has the DNA TGTGCCAGCAGTGAAGCGATGGTTAGCTCCTATAATTCACCCCTCCACTTT. Protein product: CASSEAMVSSYNSPLHF.

The chain has TRBV5-6 and TRBJ2-7, with a tentative D call TRBD1 (6 bases). The CDR3 has 16 residues. V shed 3 bases and J shed 0 bases, with 16 bases lying between them. Germline CDR1 reads SGHDT; CDR2 reads YYEEEE. CDR3 amino acids: CASSYTQGTSSYEQYF. As DNA, the CDR3 is TGTGCCAGCAGCTACACCCAAGGGACATCCTCCTACGAGCAGTACTTC.

The chain employs TRBV5-5 and TRBJ1-6, with D possibly TRBD1 on 5 matching bases. Germline lookup yields CDR1 SGHKS and CDR2 YYEKEE (reference sequence). The CDR3 covers 14 residues. The V end lost 0 bases, the J end lost 7 bases, and 8 bases lay between the germline ends. The CDR3 DNA reads as TGTGCCAGCAGCTTGGGGGGCGGCAATTCACCCCTCCACTTT. Residues: CASSLGGGNSPLHF.

This clone has just one count. The chain employs TRBV4-3 and TRBJ2-1, with TRBD2 matching over 12 bases. The length of the CDR3 is 16 residues. Germline CDR1 reads LGHNA; CDR2 reads YSLEER. The ends lost 5 bases at V and 7 bases at J; junction bases unmatched: 9. The CDR3 coding sequence is TGCGCCAGCAGCATCACTAGCGGGAGGTTTAGTAATGAGCAGTTCTTC. It codes for CASSITSGRFSNEQFF.

This chain joins TRBV5-1 and TRBJ2-1; 10 positions agree with TRBD2. The CDR3 contains 16 residues. Trimming removed 7 bases from V and 5 bases from J; junction bases left unmatched: 12. Germline-derived CDR1 and CDR2 are SGHRS and YFSETQ. This CDR3 reads CASHPWGLAGDNEQFF. CDR3 coding DNA: TGCGCCAGCCATCCCTGGGGTCTAGCGGGGGACAATGAGCAGTTCTTC.

The rearrangement joins TRBV20-1 to TRBJ1-1, with D maybe TRBD1 (5 bases). CDR1 and CDR2 from the germline V gene are DFQATT and SNEGSKA (reference sequence). V lost 6 bases and J 4 bases, leaving 9 bases between the germline ends. CDR3 length: 11 residues. DNA of the CDR3: TGCAGTGCACGCAGGGTCACTGAAGCTTTCTTT. Amino acids: CSARRVTEAFF.

V usage is TRBV27 and J usage is TRBJ2-5; TRBD1 is a possible D gene (6 bases). The V gene's germline CDR1 is MNHEY and CDR2 SMNVEV (reference sequence). The CDR3 is 17 amino acids. V lost 2 bases, J lost 5 bases, and 21 bases lay in between. DNA for the CDR3: TGTGCCAGCAGTTTAACTTCGTCCAGGGGTCAAGGGGAGACCCAGTACTTC. It encodes CASSLTSSRGQGETQYF.

V usage is TRBV19 and J usage is TRBJ2-1; TRBD2 might be the D (5 bases). Germline V gene data show CDR1 as LNHDA and CDR2 as SQIVND (reference sequence). The CDR3 has 11 amino acids. Deletions cut 8 bases from V and 5 bases from J, with 7 bases between. CDR3 residues: CASEGNNEQFF. The CDR3 DNA reads TGTGCCAGTGAGGGAAACAATGAGCAGTTCTTC.

This clone was picked up a small number of times. The CDR3 DNA sequence: TGCAGCGTTGAAGGACTAGGGGCGGCCGGGGAGCTGTTTTTT. It is translated as CSVEGLGAAGELFF. The chain carries TRBV29-1 and TRBJ2-2, with a weak D call TRBD2 (6 bases). The germline CDR1 and CDR2 sequences are SQVTM and ANQGSEA. This CDR3 spans 14 amino acids. The V end lost 1 base, the J end lost 6 bases, and 12 bases lay between the germline ends.

The chain has TRBV7-2 and TRBJ1-2; no definite D call. Germline V CDR1 and CDR2: SGHTA, FQGNSA. The CDR3 is 13 residues long. Trimming took off 5 bases at V and 8 bases at J, with 15 bases between the two ends. The CDR3 reads CASSGTFYRGYTF. The CDR3 DNA follows: TGTGCCAGCAGCGGTACTTTTTACCGGGGCTACACCTTC.

This chain connects TRBV10-1 to TRBJ2-2; D is uncertain. V gave up 5 bases and J gave up 0 bases, with 7 bases separating them. Looked up from germline, CDR1 is WNHNN and CDR2 is SYGVQD (reference sequence). The CDR3 has 14 residues. CDR3 amino acids: CASSPGSNTGELFF. The DNA of the CDR3 is TGCGCCAGCAGTCCAGGTTCGAACACCGGGGAGCTGTTTTTT.

The genes are TRBV2 and TRBJ2-5, with D uncertain. Germline V lookup: CDR1 SNHLY, CDR2 FYNNEI. This CDR3 contains 13 residues. Trimming cost V 3 bases and J 0 bases, with 5 bases left between them. CDR3: CASSEQDQETQYF. CDR3 DNA sequence: TGTGCCAGCAGTGAGCAGGACCAAGAGACCCAGTACTTC.

This clone appeared a single time. V gene TRBV23-1 combines with J gene TRBJ1-4; TRBD1 matches at 9 bases. TRBV23-1 is labeled an ORF, and its function is uncertain. Germline trimming cut 9 bases from V and 7 bases from J; bases unmatched to any gene: 6. This CDR3 comprises 13 residues. The CDR3 is CARTGTGSEKLFF. CDR3 DNA sequence: TGCGCCAGAACCGGGACAGGGTCTGAAAAACTGTTTTTT.

V usage is TRBV19 and J usage is TRBJ2-2; TRBD1 matches 7 bases. The CDR3 is 14 amino acids. The V and J ends lost 11 bases and 4 bases, in that order; junction bases with no gene match: 10. Looked up from germline, CDR1 is LNHDA and CDR2 is SQIVND (reference sequence). For the CDR3, the DNA is TGTGCCGCCCAGATAGGGGGCTCCACCGGGGAGCTGTTTTTT. It encodes CAAQIGGSTGELFF.

The V and J genes are TRBV30 and TRBJ1-5; tentatively, D is TRBD1 (5 bases). Germline CDR1 is GTSNPN and CDR2 is SVGIG (reference sequence). The V and J ends lost 3 bases and 1 base respectively, with 13 bases between them. The CDR3 runs to 15 residues. CDR3 DNA: TGTGCCTGGAGCCGGGGGGGGGAAAGCAATCAGCCCCAGCATTTT. This encodes CAWSRGGESNQPQHF.

CDR3 amino acids: CASSQGGERLVGTQYF. The CDR3 DNA reads as TGCGCCAGCAGCCAAGGAGGGGAGAGACTAGTGGGAACCCAGTACTTC. This chain uses TRBV4-1 with TRBJ2-5; tentative D call: TRBD2 (6 bases). V was clipped by 1 base and J by 8 bases, with 20 bases between them. CDR1 and CDR2 (germline): MGHRA, YSYEKL. There are 16 residues in the CDR3.

The chain recombines TRBV7-9 with TRBJ1-4; the D is unclear. The CDR3 runs 12 residues. Trimming shortened V by 4 bases and J by 7 bases, and 7 bases separated the two germline ends. Germline V gene sequence: CDR1 SEHNR, CDR2 FQNEAQ (reference sequence). The CDR3 region is CASSSYAEKLFF. The CDR3 nucleotides read TGTGCCAGCAGCTCCTATGCTGAAAAACTGTTTTTT.

V is TRBV27 and J is TRBJ2-2; no firm D call. Germline loops: CDR1 MNHEY, CDR2 SMNVEV (reference sequence). Between the trimmed V and J ends, which lost 10 bases and 1 base, there was a span of 10 bases. This CDR3 contains 13 residues. The CDR3 DNA is TGTGCCACCAACGGTCAGAACACCGGGGAGCTGTTTTTT. This codes for CATNGQNTGELFF.

This clone was found a few times. The V call is TRBV7-9, the J call TRBJ1-1; D gene unclear. This CDR3 contains 12 residues. V gave up 3 bases and J gave up 3 bases, with 5 bases separating them. Germline V gene lookup returns CDR1 SEHNR and CDR2 FQNEAQ (reference sequence). The CDR3 nucleotides are TGTGCCAGCAGCTTCGGTGACACTGAAGCTTTCTTT. Translation gives CASSFGDTEAFF.